This TCR beta chain was captured by sequencing in a study of CD8+CD57+ T cells in acquired aplastic anemia. This clonotype was counted ten times or more. Genomic DNA constituted the template upon which TCR beta VDJ and CDR3 profiling was performed. TCRdb recomputed calls from the reads with MiXCR, one row per CDR3 protein. Here the sample spans 120,000 or so distinct CDR3 sequences, approximately 36% being singletons. Germline values: CDR1 LNHDA, CDR2 SQIVND (reference sequence). CDR3 length: 18 amino acids. V dropped 2 bases and J dropped 0 bases, with 19 bases sitting between them. It was patients with CD8+CD57+ cell expansion by flow cytometry who were chosen for sequencing.

Sequencing input: sorted CD4+, CD8+, or CD8+CD57+ T cells (not recorded which) from PBMCs. The receptor's source is a human donor with aplastic anemia. The V call is TRBV19, the J call TRBJ1-2; D is unclear. The CDR3 here is CASSILLSRRASNYGYTF. The CDR3 nucleotides read TGTGCCAGTAGTATACTACTGTCGAGGAGGGCATCTAACTATGGCTACACCTTC.